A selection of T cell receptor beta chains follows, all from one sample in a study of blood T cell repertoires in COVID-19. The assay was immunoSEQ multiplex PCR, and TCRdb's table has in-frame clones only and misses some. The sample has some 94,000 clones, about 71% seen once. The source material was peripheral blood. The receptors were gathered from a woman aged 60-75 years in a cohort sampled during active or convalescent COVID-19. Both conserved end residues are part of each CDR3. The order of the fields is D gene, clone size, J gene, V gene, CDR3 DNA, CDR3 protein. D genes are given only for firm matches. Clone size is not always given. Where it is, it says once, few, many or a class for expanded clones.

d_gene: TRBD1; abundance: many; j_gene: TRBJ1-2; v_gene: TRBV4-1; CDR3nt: TGCGCCAGCAGCCTCCTTGGACAGGGGAGTTATGGCTACACCTTC; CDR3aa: CASSLLGQGSYGYTF
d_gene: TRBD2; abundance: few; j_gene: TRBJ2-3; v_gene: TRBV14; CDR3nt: TGTGCCAGCAGCCGATTTATGAGCGGGGGCACAGATACGCAGTATTTT; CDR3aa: CASSRFMSGGTDTQYF
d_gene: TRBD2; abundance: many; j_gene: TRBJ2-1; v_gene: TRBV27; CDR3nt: TGTGCCAGCAGTTTAGCACTAGCGGGGATCAATGAGCAGTTCTTC; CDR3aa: CASSLALAGINEQFF
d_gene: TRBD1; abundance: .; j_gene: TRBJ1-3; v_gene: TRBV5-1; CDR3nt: TGCGCCAGCAGCTTGGGCCTTCGACAGGGGCTCTCTGGAAACACCATATATTTT; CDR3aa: CASSLGLRQGLSGNTIYF
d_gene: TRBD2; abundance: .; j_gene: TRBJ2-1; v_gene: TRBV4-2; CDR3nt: TGTGCCAGCGACTCGAGGAGCGGGGGGAACAATGAGCAGTTCTTC; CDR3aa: CASDSRSGGNNEQFF
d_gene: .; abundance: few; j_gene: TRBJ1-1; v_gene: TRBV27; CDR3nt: TGTGCCAGCAGTTTAGTCTACGGGGGATCACGAACTGAAGCTTTCTTT; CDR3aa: CASSLVYGGSRTEAFF
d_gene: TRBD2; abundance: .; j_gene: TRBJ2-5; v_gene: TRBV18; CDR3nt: TGTGCCAGCTCACCTTCCGGACTAGCGGGGGTAGAGACCCAGTACTTC; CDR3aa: CASSPSGLAGVETQYF
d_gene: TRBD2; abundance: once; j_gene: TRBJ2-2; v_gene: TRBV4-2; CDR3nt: TGTGCCAGCAGCCAAGACAGCCTAGCGGGGGGGCTGTCGAACACCGGGGAGCTGTTTTTT; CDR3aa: CASSQDSLAGGLSNTGELFF
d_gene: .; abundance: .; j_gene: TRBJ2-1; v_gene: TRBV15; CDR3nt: TGTGCCACCAGCAGAGAGGGGGCTCGGAACAATGAGCAGTTCTTC; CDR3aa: CATSREGARNNEQFF
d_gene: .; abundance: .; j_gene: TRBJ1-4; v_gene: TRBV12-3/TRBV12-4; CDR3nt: TGTGCCAGCAGTTTGGCAGGCGAAAAACTGTTTTTT; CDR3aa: CASSLAGEKLFF